The 4 T cell receptor beta chains below were found in one sample sequenced in a study of blood T cells in healthy people across ages. The second PCR ran about 6 to 12 cycles with a sample-barcoded 5' primer and J-beta primers. TCRdb re-derived calls from the 5' RACE reads in MiXCR, one entry per CDR3 protein. Of 780,000 or so distinct CDR3 sequences in the sample, around a quarter were seen once. The same data also went into a second study, on T cells of mothers and their children.

Sequenced: blood. Receptor source: a boy between 10 and 17 years old in good health.

This clonotype was detected once. This rearrangement joins TRBV10-3 to TRBJ1-6, with D perhaps TRBD1 (6 bases). Trimming removed 7 bases at V and 7 bases at J, with 11 bases between. This CDR3 has 13 amino acids. Germline V gene lookup returns CDR1 ENHRY and CDR2 SYGVKD. The CDR3, as DNA: TGTGCCATCAATTCTGACAGGAATTCACCCCTCCACTTT. Encoded protein: CAINSDRNSPLHF.

The V gene is TRBV7-8, the J gene TRBJ2-1; no clear D. Trimming stripped 2 bases from V and 7 bases from J, with 21 bases between. Germline loops: CDR1 SGHVS, CDR2 FQNEAQ. This CDR3 comprises 17 residues. The CDR3 here is CASSLFPGTYQRNEQFF. In DNA, the CDR3 is TGTGCCAGCAGCTTATTCCCGGGCACCTACCAGAGGAATGAGCAGTTCTTC.

This chain connects TRBV28 to TRBJ2-5; tentative D call: TRBD2 (6 bases). Trimming pared 3 bases from V and 0 bases from J, leaving 17 bases between. This CDR3 region has 17 residues. CDR1 MDHEN and CDR2 SYDVKM come from the germline V gene. CDR3 region: CASSFRDSFSYQETQYF. As DNA, the CDR3 is TGTGCCAGCAGTTTCCGGGACTCTTTCTCCTACCAAGAGACCCAGTACTTC.

This clonotype was seen more than once but under ten times. The rearrangement uses TRBV29-1 and TRBJ2-1, with D possibly matching TRBD2 (5 bases). V gave up 4 bases and J gave up 3 bases, with 13 bases separating them. From germline, CDR1 is SQVTM and CDR2 ANQGSEA. This CDR3 spans 14 amino acids. The CDR3 loop is CSVVPADLYNEQFF. CDR3 nucleotide sequence: TGCAGCGTTGTCCCAGCGGATCTCTACAATGAGCAGTTCTTC.